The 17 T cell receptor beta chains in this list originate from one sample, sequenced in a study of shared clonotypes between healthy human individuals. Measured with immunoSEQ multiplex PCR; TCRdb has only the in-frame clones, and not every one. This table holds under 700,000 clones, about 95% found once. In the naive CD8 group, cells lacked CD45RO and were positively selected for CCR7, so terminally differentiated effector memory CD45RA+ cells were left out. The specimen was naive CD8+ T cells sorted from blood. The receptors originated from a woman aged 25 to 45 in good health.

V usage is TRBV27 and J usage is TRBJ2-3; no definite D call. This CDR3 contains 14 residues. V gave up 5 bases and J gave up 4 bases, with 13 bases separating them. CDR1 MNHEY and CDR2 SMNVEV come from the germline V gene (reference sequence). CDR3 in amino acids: CASSPSPGPDTQYF. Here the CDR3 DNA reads TGTGCCAGCAGTCCCTCGCCGGGCCCAGATACGCAGTATTTT.

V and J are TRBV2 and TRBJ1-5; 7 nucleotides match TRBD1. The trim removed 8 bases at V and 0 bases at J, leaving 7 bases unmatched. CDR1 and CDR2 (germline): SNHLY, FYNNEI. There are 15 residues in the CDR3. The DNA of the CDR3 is TGTGCCAGCGGCGCCTGGACAGGTAGCAATCAGCCCCAGCATTTT. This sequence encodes CASGAWTGSNQPQHF.

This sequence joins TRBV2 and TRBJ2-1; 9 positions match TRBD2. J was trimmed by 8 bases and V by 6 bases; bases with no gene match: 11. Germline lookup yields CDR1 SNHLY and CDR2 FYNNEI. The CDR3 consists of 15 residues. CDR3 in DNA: TGTGCCAGCAGGCCCCATAGCGGGAGCTTCGATGAGCAGTTCTTC. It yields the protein CASRPHSGSFDEQFF.

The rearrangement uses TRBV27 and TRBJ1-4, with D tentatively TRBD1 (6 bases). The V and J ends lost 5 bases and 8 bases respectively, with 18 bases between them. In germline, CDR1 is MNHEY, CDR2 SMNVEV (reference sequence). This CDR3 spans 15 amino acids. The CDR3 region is CASSRGPPGVEKLFF. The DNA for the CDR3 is TGTGCCAGCAGTAGGGGCCCCCCAGGGGTCGAAAAACTGTTTTTT.

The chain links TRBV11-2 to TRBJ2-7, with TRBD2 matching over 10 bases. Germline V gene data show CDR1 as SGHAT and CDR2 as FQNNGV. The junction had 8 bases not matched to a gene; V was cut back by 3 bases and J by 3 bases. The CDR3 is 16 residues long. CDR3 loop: CASSLAQREGLYEQYF. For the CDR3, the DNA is TGTGCCAGCAGCTTGGCACAGCGGGAGGGCCTCTACGAGCAGTACTTC.

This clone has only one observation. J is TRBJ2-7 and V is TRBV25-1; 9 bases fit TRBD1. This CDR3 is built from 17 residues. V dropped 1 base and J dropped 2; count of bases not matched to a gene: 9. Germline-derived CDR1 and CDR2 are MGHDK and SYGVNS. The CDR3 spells CASSEWGGQGRTYEQYF. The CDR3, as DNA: TGTGCCAGCAGTGAATGGGGAGGACAGGGGAGGACCTACGAGCAGTACTTC.

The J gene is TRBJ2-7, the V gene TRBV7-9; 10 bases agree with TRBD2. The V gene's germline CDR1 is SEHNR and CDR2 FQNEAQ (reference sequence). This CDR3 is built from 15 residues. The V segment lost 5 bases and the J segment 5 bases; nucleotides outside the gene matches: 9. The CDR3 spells CASSSGLADPHEQYF. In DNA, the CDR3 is TGTGCCAGCAGCAGTGGACTAGCGGATCCCCACGAGCAGTACTTC.

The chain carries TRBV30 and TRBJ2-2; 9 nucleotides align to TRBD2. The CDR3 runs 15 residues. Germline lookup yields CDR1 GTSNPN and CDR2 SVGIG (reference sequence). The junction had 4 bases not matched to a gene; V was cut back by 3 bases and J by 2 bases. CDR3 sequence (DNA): TGTGCCTGGAGAGTAGCGGGAGTTAACACCGGGGAGCTGTTTTTT. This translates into CAWRVAGVNTGELFF.

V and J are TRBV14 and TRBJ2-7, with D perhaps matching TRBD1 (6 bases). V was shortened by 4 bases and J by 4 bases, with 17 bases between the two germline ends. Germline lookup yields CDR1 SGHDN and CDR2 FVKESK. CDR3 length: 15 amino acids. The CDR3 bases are TGTGCCAGCAGCCGGGGCCCAGGGGCTTGGTACGAGCAGTACTTC. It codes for CASSRGPGAWYEQYF.

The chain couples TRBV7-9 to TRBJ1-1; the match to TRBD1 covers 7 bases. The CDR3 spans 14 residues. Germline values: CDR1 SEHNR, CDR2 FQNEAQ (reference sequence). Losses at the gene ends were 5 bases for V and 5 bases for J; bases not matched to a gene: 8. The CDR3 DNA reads TGTGCCAGCAGCGCCCCAGGGGGTGGTACTGAAGCTTTCTTT. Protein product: CASSAPGGGTEAFF.

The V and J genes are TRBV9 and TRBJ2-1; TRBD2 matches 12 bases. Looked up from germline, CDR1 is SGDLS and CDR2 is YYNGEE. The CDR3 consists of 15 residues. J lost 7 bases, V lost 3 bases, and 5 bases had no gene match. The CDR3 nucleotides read TGTGCCAGCAGCGCGATCCTAGCGGGAGGGAATGAGCAGTTCTTC. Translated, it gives CASSAILAGGNEQFF.

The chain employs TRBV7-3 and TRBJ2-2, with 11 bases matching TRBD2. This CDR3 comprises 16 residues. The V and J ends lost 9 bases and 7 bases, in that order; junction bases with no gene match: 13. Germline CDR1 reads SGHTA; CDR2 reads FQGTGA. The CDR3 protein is CARTGVLAGEIGELFF. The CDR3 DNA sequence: TGTGCCAGGACCGGGGTACTAGCGGGAGAGATCGGGGAGCTGTTTTTT.

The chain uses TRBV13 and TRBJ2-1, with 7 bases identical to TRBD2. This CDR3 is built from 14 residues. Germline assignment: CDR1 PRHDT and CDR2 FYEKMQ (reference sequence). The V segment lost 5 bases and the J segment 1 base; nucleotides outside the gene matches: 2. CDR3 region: CASSPGGSYNEQFF. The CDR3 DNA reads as TGTGCCAGCAGCCCCGGGGGGTCCTACAATGAGCAGTTCTTC.

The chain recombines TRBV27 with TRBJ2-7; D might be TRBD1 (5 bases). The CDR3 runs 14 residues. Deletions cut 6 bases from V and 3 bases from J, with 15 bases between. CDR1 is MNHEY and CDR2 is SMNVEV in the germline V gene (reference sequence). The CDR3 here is CASRLGQGNYEQYF. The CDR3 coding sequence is TGTGCCAGCAGACTGGGGCAGGGCAACTACGAGCAGTACTTC.

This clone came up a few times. CDR3 in amino acids: CASSLGPNYGYTF. Written as DNA, the CDR3 is TGTGCCAGCAGTTTAGGGCCGAACTATGGCTACACCTTC. This chain uses TRBV27 with TRBJ1-2, with D hard to call. The germline CDR1 and CDR2 sequences are MNHEY and SMNVEV (reference sequence). V was cut by 2 bases and J by 2 bases, with 6 bases left in between. This CDR3 is built from 13 residues.

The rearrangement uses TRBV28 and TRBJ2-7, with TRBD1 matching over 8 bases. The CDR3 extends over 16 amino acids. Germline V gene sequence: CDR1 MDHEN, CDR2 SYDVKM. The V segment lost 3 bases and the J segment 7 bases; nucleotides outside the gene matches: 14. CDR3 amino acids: CASSFPKDRAFEEQYF. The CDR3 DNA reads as TGTGCCAGCAGTTTCCCAAAGGACAGGGCTTTCGAAGAGCAGTACTTC.

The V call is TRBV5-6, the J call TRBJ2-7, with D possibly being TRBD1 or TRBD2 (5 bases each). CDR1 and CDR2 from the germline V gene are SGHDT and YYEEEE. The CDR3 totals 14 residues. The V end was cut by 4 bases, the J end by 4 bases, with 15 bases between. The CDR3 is CASSPGPAGYEQYF. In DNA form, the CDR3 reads TGTGCCAGCAGCCCGGGACCCGCAGGATACGAGCAGTACTTC.